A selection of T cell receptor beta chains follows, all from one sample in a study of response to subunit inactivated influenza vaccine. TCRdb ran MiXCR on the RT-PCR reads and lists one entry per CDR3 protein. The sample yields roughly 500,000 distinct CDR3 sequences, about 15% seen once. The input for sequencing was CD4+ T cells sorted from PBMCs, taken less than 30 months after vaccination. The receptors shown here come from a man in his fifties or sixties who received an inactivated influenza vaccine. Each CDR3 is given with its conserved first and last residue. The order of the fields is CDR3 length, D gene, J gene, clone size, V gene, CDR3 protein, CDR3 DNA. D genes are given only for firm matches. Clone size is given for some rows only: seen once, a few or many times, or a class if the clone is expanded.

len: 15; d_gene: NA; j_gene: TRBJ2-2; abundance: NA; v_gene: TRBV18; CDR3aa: CASSPSQTNTGELFF; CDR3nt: TGTGCCAGCTCACCCAGTCAAACGAACACCGGGGAGCTGTTTTTT
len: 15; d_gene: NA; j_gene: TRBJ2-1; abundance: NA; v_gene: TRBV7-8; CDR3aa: CASSLRSYGHNEQFF; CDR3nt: TGTGCCAGCAGCTTACGTAGTTATGGGCACAATGAGCAGTTCTTC
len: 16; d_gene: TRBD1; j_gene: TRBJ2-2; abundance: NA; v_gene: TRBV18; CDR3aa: CASSPPAQGMAGELFF; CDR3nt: TGTGCCAGCTCACCACCGGCACAGGGGATGGCCGGGGAGCTGTTTTTT
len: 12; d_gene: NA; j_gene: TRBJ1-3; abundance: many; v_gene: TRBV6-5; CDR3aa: CASGPSGNTIYF; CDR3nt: TGTGCCAGCGGCCCTTCTGGAAACACCATATATTTT
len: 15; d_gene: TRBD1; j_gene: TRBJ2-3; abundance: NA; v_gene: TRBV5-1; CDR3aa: CAGSFGTGPSDTQYF; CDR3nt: TGCGCCGGCAGCTTCGGGACAGGGCCGTCGGATACGCAGTATTTT
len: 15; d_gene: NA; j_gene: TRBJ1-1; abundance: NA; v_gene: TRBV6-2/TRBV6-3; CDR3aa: CASINGRLGDTEAFF; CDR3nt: TGTGCCAGCATCAACGGACGGTTGGGGGACACTGAAGCTTTCTTT
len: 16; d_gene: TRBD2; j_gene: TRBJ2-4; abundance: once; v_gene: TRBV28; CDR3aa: CASSFSGWGGKNIQYF; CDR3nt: TGTGCCAGCAGTTTCAGCGGGTGGGGGGGCAAAAACATTCAGTACTTC
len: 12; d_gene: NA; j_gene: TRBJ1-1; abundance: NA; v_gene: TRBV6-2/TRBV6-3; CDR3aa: CASKEPNTKAFF; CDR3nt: TGTGCCAGCAAGGAGCCAAACACTAAAGCTTTCTTT
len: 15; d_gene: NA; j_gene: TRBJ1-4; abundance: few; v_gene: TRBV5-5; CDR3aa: CASSSGTLQNEKLFF; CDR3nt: TGTGCCAGCAGTTCCGGGACACTCCAAAATGAAAAACTGTTTTTT
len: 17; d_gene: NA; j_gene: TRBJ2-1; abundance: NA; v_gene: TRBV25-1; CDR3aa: CASSETSTGLVRREQFF; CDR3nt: TGTGCCAGCAGTGAGACGTCAACAGGGTTGGTTCGAAGGGAGCAGTTCTTC
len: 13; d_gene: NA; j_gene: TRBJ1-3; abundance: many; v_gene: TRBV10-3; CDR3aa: CAIRDNSGNTIYF; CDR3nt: TGTGCCATCAGGGACAACTCTGGAAACACCATATATTTT
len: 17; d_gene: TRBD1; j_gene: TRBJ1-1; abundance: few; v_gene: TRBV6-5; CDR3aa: CASIKGRGRGPNTEAFF; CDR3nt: TGTGCCAGCATTAAAGGAAGGGGGCGGGGGCCTAACACTGAAGCTTTCTTT
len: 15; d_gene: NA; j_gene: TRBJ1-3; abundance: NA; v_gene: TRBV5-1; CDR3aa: CASSLAAASGNTIYF; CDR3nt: TGCGCCAGCAGCTTGGCCGCGGCATCTGGAAACACCATATATTTT
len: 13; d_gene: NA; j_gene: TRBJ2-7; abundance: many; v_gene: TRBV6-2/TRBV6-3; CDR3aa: CASSYRPDGEQYF; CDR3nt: TGTGCCAGCAGTTACCGCCCCGACGGGGAGCAGTACTTC
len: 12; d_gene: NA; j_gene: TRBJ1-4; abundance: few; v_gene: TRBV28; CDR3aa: CASTEANEKLFF; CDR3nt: TGTGCCAGCACGGAGGCTAATGAAAAACTGTTTTTT
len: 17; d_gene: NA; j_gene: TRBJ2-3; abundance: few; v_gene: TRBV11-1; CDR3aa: CASSLARRGSWSDTQYF; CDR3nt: TGTGCCAGCAGCTTAGCGCGAAGAGGGAGTTGGTCAGATACGCAGTATTTT
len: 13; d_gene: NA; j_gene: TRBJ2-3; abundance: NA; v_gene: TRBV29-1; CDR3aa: CSVGGSGTDTQYF; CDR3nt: TGCAGCGTTGGGGGATCGGGCACAGATACGCAGTATTTT
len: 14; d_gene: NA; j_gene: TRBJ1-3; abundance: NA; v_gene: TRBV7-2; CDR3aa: CASSLRGGGNTIYF; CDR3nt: TGTGCCAGCAGCTTAAGGGGCGGTGGAAACACCATATATTTT
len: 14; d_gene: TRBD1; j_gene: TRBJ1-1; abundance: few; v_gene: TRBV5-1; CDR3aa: CASSSLTGAGEAFF; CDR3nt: TGCGCCAGCAGCTCCCTGACAGGGGCGGGTGAAGCTTTCTTT
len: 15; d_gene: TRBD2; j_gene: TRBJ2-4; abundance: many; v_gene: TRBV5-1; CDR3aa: CASSLTGGAKNIQYF; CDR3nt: TGCGCCAGCAGCTTGACGGGGGGAGCCAAAAACATTCAGTACTTC
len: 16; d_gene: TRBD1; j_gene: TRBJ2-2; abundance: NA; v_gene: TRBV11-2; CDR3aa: CASSPLGTGRPGELFF; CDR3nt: TGTGCCAGCAGCCCTCTTGGGACAGGGCGGCCCGGGGAGCTGTTTTTT
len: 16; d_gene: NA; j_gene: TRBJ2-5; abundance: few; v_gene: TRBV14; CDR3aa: CASSPTALGGRETQYF; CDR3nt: TGTGCCAGCAGCCCGACAGCACTCGGCGGCCGGGAGACCCAGTACTTC
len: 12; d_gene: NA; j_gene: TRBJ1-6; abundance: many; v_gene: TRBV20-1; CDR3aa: CSAPEGDSPLHF; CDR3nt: TGCAGTGCTCCCGAGGGGGACTCACCCCTCCACTTT
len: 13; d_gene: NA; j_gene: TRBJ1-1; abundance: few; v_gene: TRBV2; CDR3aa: CASTLGRATEAFF; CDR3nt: TGTGCCAGCACTCTAGGAAGGGCAACTGAAGCTTTCTTT
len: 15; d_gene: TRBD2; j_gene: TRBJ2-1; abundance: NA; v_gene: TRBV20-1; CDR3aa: CSVGGGRGFYNEQFF; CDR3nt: TGCAGTGTTGGGGGGGGACGGGGATTTTACAATGAGCAGTTCTTC
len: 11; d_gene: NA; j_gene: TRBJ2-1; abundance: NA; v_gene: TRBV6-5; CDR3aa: CASSHQTEQFF; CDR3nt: TGTGCCAGCAGTCATCAGACTGAGCAGTTCTTC
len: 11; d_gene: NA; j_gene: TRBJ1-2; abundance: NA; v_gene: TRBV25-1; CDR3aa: CATRRGGGYTF; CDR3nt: TGTGCCACCAGGCGCGGTGGCGGCTACACCTTC
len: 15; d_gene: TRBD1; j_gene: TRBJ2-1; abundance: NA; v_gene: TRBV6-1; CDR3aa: CASSERDRGDREQFF; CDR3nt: TGTGCCAGCAGTGAGCGGGACAGGGGGGATCGGGAGCAGTTCTTC
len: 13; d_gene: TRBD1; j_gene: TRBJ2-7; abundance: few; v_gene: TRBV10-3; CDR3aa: CAIRGQDNYEQYF; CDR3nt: TGTGCCATCAGGGGACAGGACAACTACGAGCAGTACTTC
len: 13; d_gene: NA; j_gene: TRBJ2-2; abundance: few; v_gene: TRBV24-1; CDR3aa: CATSELTTGELFF; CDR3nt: TGTGCCACCAGTGAACTCACCACCGGGGAGCTGTTTTTT
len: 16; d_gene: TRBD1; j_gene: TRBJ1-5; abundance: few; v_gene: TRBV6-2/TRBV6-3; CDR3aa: CASSYPDRGVNQPQHF; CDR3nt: TGTGCCAGCAGTTACCCGGACAGGGGGGTCAATCAGCCCCAGCATTTT
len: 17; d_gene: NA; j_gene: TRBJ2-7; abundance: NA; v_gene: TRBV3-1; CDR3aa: CACSPSVSSAQNYEQYF; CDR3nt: TGTGCCTGCAGCCCGTCCGTCTCTAGCGCGCAGAACTACGAGCAGTACTTC
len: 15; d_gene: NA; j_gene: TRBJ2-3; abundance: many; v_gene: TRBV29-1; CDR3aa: CSVPETMGSPDTQYF; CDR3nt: TGCAGCGTTCCCGAGACTATGGGAAGCCCAGATACGCAGTATTTT
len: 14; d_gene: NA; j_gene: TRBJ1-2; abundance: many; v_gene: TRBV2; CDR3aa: CASSEALQASGYTF; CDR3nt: TGTGCCAGCAGTGAAGCGCTTCAGGCGTCTGGCTACACCTTC
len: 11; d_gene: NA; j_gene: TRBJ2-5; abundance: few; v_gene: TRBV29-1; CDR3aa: CSLEVGETQYF; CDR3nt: TGCAGCCTGGAGGTTGGGGAGACCCAGTACTTC
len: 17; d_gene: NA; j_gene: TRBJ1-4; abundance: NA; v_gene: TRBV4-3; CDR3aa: CASSQNLMGPFDEKLFF; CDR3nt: TGCGCCAGCAGCCAAAATTTGATGGGGCCTTTCGACGAAAAACTGTTTTTT
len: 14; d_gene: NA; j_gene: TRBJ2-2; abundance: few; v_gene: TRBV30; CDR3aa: CAWDGQGGAGELFF; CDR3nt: TGTGCCTGGGATGGACAGGGAGGGGCCGGGGAGCTGTTTTTT
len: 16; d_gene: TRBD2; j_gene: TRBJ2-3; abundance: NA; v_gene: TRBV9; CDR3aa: CASSSPSGKDTDTQYF; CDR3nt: TGTGCCAGCAGCTCGCCCAGCGGGAAAGACACAGATACGCAGTATTTT
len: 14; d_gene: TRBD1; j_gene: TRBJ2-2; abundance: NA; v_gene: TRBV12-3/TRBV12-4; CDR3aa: CASRGQPNTGELFF; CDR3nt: TGTGCCAGCAGGGGACAGCCGAACACCGGGGAGCTGTTTTTT
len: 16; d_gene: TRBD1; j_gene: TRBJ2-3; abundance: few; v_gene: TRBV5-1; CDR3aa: CASSLAGTGGTDTQYF; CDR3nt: TGCGCCAGCAGCTTGGCCGGGACAGGGGGCACAGATACGCAGTATTTT
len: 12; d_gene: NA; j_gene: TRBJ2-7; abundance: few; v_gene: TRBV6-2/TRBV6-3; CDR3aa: CASSYVGYEQYF; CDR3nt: TGTGCCAGCAGCTACGTGGGTTACGAGCAGTACTTC
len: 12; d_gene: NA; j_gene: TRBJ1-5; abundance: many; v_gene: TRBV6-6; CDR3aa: CASSYSYQPQHF; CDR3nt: TGTGCCAGCAGTTACTCGTATCAGCCCCAGCATTTT
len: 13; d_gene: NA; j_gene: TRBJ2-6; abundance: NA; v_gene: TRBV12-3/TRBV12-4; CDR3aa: CASSSRGANVLTF; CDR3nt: TGTGCCAGCAGTTCGCGAGGGGCCAACGTCCTGACTTTC
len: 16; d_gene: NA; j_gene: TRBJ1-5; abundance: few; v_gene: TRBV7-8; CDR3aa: CASSLGLGGRSQPQHF; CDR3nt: TGTGCCAGCAGCTTAGGGTTGGGGGGCCGGAGTCAGCCCCAGCATTTT
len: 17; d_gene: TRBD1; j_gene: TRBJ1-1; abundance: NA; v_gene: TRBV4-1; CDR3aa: CASSHESGTGLNTEAFF; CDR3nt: TGCGCCAGCAGCCATGAATCCGGGACAGGACTGAACACTGAAGCTTTCTTT
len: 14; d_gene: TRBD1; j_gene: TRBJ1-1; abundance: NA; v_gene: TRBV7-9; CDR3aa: CASSLEQGGTEAFF; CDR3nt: TGTGCCAGCAGCTTAGAACAGGGGGGTACTGAAGCTTTCTTT
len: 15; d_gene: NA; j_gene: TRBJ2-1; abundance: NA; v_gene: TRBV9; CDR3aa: CASSVKGDYVNEQFF; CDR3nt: TGTGCCAGCAGCGTAAAGGGAGATTACGTCAATGAGCAGTTCTTC
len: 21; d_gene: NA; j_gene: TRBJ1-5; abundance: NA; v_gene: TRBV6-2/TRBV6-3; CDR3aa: CASSPRPAFGTTVGSNQPQHF; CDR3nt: TGTGCCAGCAGTCCCCGCCCGGCTTTCGGTACGACCGTGGGTAGCAATCAGCCCCAGCATTTT
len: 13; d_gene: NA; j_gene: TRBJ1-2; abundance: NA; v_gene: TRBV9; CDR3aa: CASSTLRGAGYTF; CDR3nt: TGTGCCAGCAGCACCCTAAGGGGGGCTGGCTACACCTTC
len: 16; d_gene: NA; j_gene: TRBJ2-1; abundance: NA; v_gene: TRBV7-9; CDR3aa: CASSIRERLTYNEQFF; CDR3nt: TGTGCCAGCAGCATCCGCGAAAGGTTAACCTACAATGAGCAGTTCTTC
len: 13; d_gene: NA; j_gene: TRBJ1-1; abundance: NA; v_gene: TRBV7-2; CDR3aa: CASSPRGGSKAFF; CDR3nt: TGTGCCAGCAGTCCCCGCGGGGGATCTAAAGCTTTCTTT
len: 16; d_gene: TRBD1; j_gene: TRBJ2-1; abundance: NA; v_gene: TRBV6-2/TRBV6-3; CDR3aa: CASSRDRDSLYNEQFF; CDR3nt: TGTGCCAGCAGCCGCGACCGGGACAGCTTGTACAATGAGCAGTTCTTC
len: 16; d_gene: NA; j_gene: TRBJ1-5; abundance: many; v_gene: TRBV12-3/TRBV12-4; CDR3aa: CASSLGRGWGNQPQHF; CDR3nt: TGTGCCAGCAGTTTGGGTCGAGGGTGGGGCAATCAGCCCCAGCATTTT
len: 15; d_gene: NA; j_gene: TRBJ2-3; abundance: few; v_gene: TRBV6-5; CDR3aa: CASSYVAGKTDTQYF; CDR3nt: TGTGCCAGCAGTTACGTCGCGGGGAAAACAGATACGCAGTATTTT
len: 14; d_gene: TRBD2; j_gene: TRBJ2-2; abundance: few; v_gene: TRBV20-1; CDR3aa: CSARASGSAGELFF; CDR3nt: TGCAGTGCTAGGGCTAGCGGGAGCGCCGGGGAGCTGTTTTTT
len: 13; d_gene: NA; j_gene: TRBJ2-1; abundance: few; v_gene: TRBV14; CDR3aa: CASTPSRLNEQFF; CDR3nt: TGTGCCAGCACCCCATCCAGGCTAAATGAGCAGTTCTTC